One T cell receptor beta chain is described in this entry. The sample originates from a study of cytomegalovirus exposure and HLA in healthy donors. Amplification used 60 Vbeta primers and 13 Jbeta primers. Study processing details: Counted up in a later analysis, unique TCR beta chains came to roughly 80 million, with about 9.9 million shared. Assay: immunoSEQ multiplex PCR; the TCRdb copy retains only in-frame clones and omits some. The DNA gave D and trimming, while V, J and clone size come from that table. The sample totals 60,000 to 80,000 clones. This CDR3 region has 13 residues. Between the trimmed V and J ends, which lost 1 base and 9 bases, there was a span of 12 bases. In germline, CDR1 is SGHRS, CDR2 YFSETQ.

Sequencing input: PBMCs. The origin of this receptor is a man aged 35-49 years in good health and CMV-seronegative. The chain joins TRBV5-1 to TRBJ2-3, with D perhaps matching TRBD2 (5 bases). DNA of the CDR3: TGCGCCAGCAGCTTGCACGAGGGAGAGACGCAGTATTTT. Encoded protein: CASSLHEGETQYF. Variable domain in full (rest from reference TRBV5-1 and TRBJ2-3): KAGVTQTPRYLIKTRGQQVTLSCSPISGHRSVSWYQQTPGQGLQFLFEYFSETQRNKGNFPGRFSGRQFSNSRSEMNVSTLELGDSALYLCASSLHEGETQYFGPGTRLTVL.